The T cell receptor beta chain under discussion was sequenced for a study of patients and donors after allogeneic stem cell transplantation. V shed 4 bases and J shed 3 bases, with 13 bases lying between them. Looked up from germline, CDR1 is LGHDT and CDR2 is YNNKEL (reference sequence). This CDR3 contains 14 residues. Via MiXCR, TCRdb re-called the RT-PCR reads, giving one row per CDR3 protein. The table lists about 200,000 distinct CDR3 sequences, 38% of them singletons. The specimen sequenced was blood, either unsorted or a sorted T cell fraction (not recorded which). This rearrangement joins TRBV3-1 to TRBJ2-7; D is undetermined. This TCR came from a human donor who was either an allogeneic HSCT recipient or a stem cell or donor lymphocyte infusion donor (not recorded which). It is not recorded whose cells these are; they may come from a transplant donor. CDR3 residues: CASSRPTSSYEQYF. CDR3 DNA: TGTGCCAGCAGCCGACCGACATCGAGCTACGAGCAGTACTTC.